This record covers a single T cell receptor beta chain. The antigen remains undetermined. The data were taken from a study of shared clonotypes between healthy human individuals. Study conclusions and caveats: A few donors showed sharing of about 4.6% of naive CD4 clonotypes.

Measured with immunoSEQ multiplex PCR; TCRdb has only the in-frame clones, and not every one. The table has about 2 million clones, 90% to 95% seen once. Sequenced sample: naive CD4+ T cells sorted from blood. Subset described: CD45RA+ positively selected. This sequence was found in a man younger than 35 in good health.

DNA for the CDR3: TGTGCCAGCATTGGACCTGAGCAGCCCCAGCATTTT. It yields the protein CASIGPEQPQHF. The V gene is TRBV6-6, the J gene TRBJ1-5; D call uncertain. V was clipped by 7 bases and J by 7 bases, with 11 bases between them. The CDR3 is 12 amino acids. Germline values: CDR1 MNHNY, CDR2 SVGAGI (reference sequence).